This TCR beta chain was sequenced during a study of cytomegalovirus exposure and HLA in healthy donors. Overall study results and limits: The study carried out a later analysis of TCR beta sequences. It associated around 17,000 of them with specific HLA alleles at a false discovery rate of 0.05. Most CMV-associated TCR beta chains appeared HLA-restricted in a later analysis. A later analysis reportedly identified an Asian-associated ancestry cluster as carrying fewer N-insertions than the approximately 730-donor mean.

Worth noting for this clone: What it recognizes is unknown.

The CDR3 has 15 amino acids. V dropped 2 bases and J dropped 8 bases, with 18 bases sitting between them. The germline CDR1 and CDR2 sequences are KGHSH and LQKENI. Primers: 60 Vbeta forward and 13 Jbeta reverse. The protocol was immunoSEQ multiplex PCR, while the TCRdb copy is restricted to in-frame clones and leaves out a portion. The sample yields 95,000 to 150,000 clones, 80% seen once. This chain connects TRBV18 to TRBJ1-1; TRBD1 is a possible D gene (5 bases). This TCR was recovered from a man in his thirties or forties in good health and CMV-seronegative. The sequenced material came from PBMCs. The CDR3 is CASSPTFLGAEEAFF. The CDR3, as DNA: TGTGCCAGCTCACCAACTTTCTTAGGGGCAGAGGAAGCTTTCTTT.